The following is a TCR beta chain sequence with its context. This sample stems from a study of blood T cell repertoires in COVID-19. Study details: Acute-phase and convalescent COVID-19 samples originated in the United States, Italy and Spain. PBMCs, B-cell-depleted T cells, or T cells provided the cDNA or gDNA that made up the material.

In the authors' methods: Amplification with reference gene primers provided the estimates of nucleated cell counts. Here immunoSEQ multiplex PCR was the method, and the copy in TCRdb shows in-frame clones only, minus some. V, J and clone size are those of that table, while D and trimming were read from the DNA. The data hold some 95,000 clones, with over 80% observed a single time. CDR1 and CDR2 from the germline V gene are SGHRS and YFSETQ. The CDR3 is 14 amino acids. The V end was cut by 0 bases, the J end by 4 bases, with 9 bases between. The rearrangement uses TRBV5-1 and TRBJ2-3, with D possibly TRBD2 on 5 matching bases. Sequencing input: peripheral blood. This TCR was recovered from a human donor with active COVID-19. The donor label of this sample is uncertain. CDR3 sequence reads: CASSLAGGSDTQYF. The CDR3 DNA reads TGCGCCAGCAGCTTGGCCGGAGGTTCAGATACGCAGTATTTT.